This T cell receptor beta chain appears in the sequencing data of a study of CD8 T cells in ankylosing spondylitis. The V segment lost 0 bases and the J segment 6 bases; nucleotides outside the gene matches: 9. The CDR3 length is 18 residues. Germline V gene lookup returns CDR1 SGHTA and CDR2 FQGNSA. TCRdb redid the calling of the 5' RACE reads with MiXCR, one entry per CDR3 protein. Among 300,000 to 350,000 distinct CDR3 sequences, roughly 14% were seen once, and the ten largest hold less than 1.1%. The J gene is TRBJ2-3, the V gene TRBV7-2, with 13 positions matching TRBD2. This TCR was recovered from a male donor with ankylosing spondylitis or in good health (not recorded which). Sequencing used blood, either unsorted or a sorted T cell fraction (not recorded which). This CDR3 is CASSLALRLAGGPDTQYF. CDR3 in DNA: TGTGCCAGCAGCTTAGCGCTGAGACTAGCGGGGGGTCCGGATACGCAGTATTTT.